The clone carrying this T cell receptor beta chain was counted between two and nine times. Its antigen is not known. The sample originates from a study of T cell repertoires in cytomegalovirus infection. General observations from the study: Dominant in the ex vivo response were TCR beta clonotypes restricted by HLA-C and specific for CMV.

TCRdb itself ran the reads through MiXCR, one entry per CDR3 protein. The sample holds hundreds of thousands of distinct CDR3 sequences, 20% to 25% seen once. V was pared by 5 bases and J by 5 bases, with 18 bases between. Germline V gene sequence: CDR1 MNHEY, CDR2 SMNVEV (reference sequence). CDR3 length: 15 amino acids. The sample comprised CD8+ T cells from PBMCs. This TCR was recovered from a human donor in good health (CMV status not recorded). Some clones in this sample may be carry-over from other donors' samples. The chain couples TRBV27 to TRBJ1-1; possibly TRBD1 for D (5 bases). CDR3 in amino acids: CASSPLTGADTEAFF. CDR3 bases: TGTGCCAGCAGTCCTCTAACCGGGGCTGATACTGAAGCTTTCTTT.